These 27 T cell receptor beta chains were sequenced from one sample in a study. MiXCR was run by TCRdb on the RT-PCR reads, yielding one entry per CDR3 protein. The data hold 650,000 to 800,000 distinct CDR3 sequences, with over 12% observed a single time. The specimen sequenced was memory CD4+ T cells from blood. The receptors come from a female donor in good health, serving as a healthy control.

The V and J genes are TRBV20-1 and TRBJ2-1, with D unclear. The ends were cut back, 4 bases at V and 3 bases at J, with 4 bases in the middle. This CDR3 comprises 11 residues. Germline V CDR1 and CDR2: DFQATT, SNEGSKA (reference sequence). The CDR3 sequence: CSAKRYNEQFF. In DNA, the CDR3 is TGCAGTGCTAAACGCTACAATGAGCAGTTCTTC.

This clonotype was detected a few times. The chain combines TRBV10-3 with TRBJ1-1, with D unclear. Germline CDR1 ENHRY, CDR2 SYGVKD. The CDR3 spans 14 residues. Trimming took off 3 bases at V and 0 bases at J, with 8 bases between the two ends. The CDR3, as DNA: TGTGCCATCAGTGACCCCGACATGAACACTGAAGCTTTCTTT. It codes for CAISDPDMNTEAFF.

This clonotype was found a few times. The genes are TRBV5-1 and TRBJ2-5, with 7 nucleotides matching TRBD2. Per the germline V gene, CDR1 is SGHRS and CDR2 is YFSETQ. V dropped 4 bases and J dropped 2; count of bases not matched to a gene: 5. The CDR3 is made up of 14 amino acids. The CDR3 region is CASSAGLLQETQYF. The CDR3 nucleotides are TGCGCCAGCAGCGCGGGACTACTACAAGAGACCCAGTACTTC.

The chain employs TRBV9 and TRBJ2-1; 8 positions agree with TRBD2. V dropped 0 bases and J dropped 9; count of bases not matched to a gene: 17. The CDR3 sequence is 18 residues long. Germline assignment: CDR1 SGDLS and CDR2 YYNGEE. CDR3 amino acids: CASSVGPNLVAGSGEQFF. As DNA, the CDR3 is TGTGCCAGCAGCGTAGGCCCCAATTTGGTAGCGGGGTCGGGTGAGCAGTTCTTC.

At least ten counts were recorded for this clonotype. The CDR3, as DNA: TGCAGTGCTAGCGACCGGTCCTACGAGCAGTACTTC. Amino acids: CSASDRSYEQYF. This chain uses TRBV20-1 with TRBJ2-7; D is uncertain. The CDR3 runs 12 residues. Germline CDR1 reads DFQATT; CDR2 reads SNEGSKA (reference sequence). Trimming cost V 3 bases and J 1 base, with 7 bases left between them.

There are a few counts of this clonotype. A junction boundary mismatches the germline segment, possibly from a read error. The chain uses TRBV7-2 and TRBJ1-6; D might be TRBD1 (6 bases). Germline CDR1 reads SGHTA; CDR2 reads FQGNSA. The CDR3 sequence is 16 residues long. CDR3 in amino acids: CASSIANSPGGSPLHF. Here the CDR3 DNA reads TGTGCCAGCAGCATAGCAAATTCCCCGGGGGGCTCACCCCTCCACTTT.

The chain joins TRBV7-9 to TRBJ1-4; no firm D call. This CDR3 is 11 amino acids long. Germline loops: CDR1 SEHNR, CDR2 FQNEAQ (reference sequence). With 8 bases removed from V and 15 bases from J, the gap between germline ends came to 16 bases. The CDR3: CASGSFVVVFF. The CDR3 bases are TGTGCCAGCGGTTCCTTTGTCGTGGTGTTTTTT. The full variable domain, rest sourced from reference TRBV7-9 and TRBJ1-4, is DTGVSQNPRHKITKRGQNVTFRCDPISEHNRLYWYRQTLGQGPEFLTYFQNEAQLEKSRLLSDRFSAERPKGSFSTLEIQRTEQGDSAMYLCASGSFVVVFFGSGTQLSVL.

The table lists this clonotype with a few counts. The chain joins TRBV20-1 to TRBJ2-3, with a tentative D call TRBD1 (7 bases). Germline V lookup: CDR1 DFQATT, CDR2 SNEGSKA (reference sequence). Between the trimmed V and J ends, which lost 4 bases and 5 bases, there was a span of 16 bases. This CDR3 comprises 14 residues. The CDR3 loop reads CSAIEGGGEDTQYF. The CDR3 DNA follows: TGCAGTGCTATTGAAGGGGGCGGGGAAGATACGCAGTATTTT.

In its sample, this clonotype was seen a few times. V and J are TRBV24-1 and TRBJ2-3; unclear D gene. In germline, CDR1 is KGHDR, CDR2 SFDVKD. V was shortened by 7 bases and J by 6 bases, with 16 bases between the two germline ends. This CDR3 region has 14 residues. The CDR3 DNA sequence: TGTGCCACCAGCTTAGAAGCGAATATGGATACGCAGTATTTT. The encoded protein is CATSLEANMDTQYF.

This clonotype was seen at least ten times. The chain has TRBV7-2 and TRBJ2-7, with D perhaps TRBD1 or TRBD2 (5 bases each). This CDR3 spans 14 amino acids. Germline lookup yields CDR1 SGHTA and CDR2 FQGNSA. Trimming pared 5 bases from V and 4 bases from J, leaving 15 bases between. The CDR3 region has the DNA TGTGCCAGCAGCCCAGGGACCCCCCAGTACGAGCAGTACTTC. Protein sequence: CASSPGTPQYEQYF.

The chain joins TRBV27 to TRBJ1-1; a weak D match, TRBD1 (5 bases). With 3 bases removed from V and 6 bases from J, the gap between germline ends came to 11 bases. CDR1 is MNHEY and CDR2 is SMNVEV in the germline V gene (reference sequence). The CDR3 is 13 amino acids. In nucleotides, the CDR3 is TGTGCCAGCAGTTTCACCGACAGACCTGAAGCTTTCTTT. It yields the protein CASSFTDRPEAFF.

This clonotype was observed many times. For the CDR3, the DNA is TGTGCCAGCAGCGGCCTTCAGGGGGACTACGAGCAGTACTTC. It encodes CASSGLQGDYEQYF. This sequence joins TRBV5-6 and TRBJ2-7; 7 positions agree with TRBD1. With 4 bases clipped from V and 3 bases from J, the junction kept 7 bases outside the gene matches. CDR3 length equals 14 residues. Germline V gene lookup returns CDR1 SGHDT and CDR2 YYEEEE.

This clonotype came up a few times. The rearrangement uses TRBV5-5 and TRBJ1-6; no reliable D call. The germline V gene encodes CDR1 SGHKS and CDR2 YYEKEE (reference sequence). The CDR3 is 15 residues long. Trimming shortened V by 2 bases and J by 9 bases, and 15 bases separated the two germline ends. CDR3 nucleotides: TGTGCCAGCAGCTTCACCGACCTAGTAGGTTCACCCCTCCACTTT. This encodes CASSFTDLVGSPLHF.

The V and J genes are TRBV12-3 or TRBV12-4 and TRBJ2-7; 7 bases align to TRBD1. The CDR3 consists of 17 residues. The V and J ends lost 3 bases and 2 bases, in that order; junction bases with no gene match: 13. CDR3 amino acids: CASSFWGKAGGAYEQYF. DNA of the CDR3: TGTGCCAGCAGTTTTTGGGGTAAGGCAGGGGGAGCCTACGAGCAGTACTTC.

This clonotype was found many times. The chain is built from TRBV10-3 and TRBJ1-6, with TRBD1 as a possible D gene (6 bases). The V and J ends lost 10 bases and 7 bases respectively, with 20 bases between them. CDR1 and CDR2 (germline): ENHRY, SYGVKD. This CDR3 spans 15 amino acids. The CDR3: CATSSFGQLNSPLHF. The CDR3 coding sequence is TGTGCCACATCGAGTTTTGGACAGCTGAATTCACCCCTCCACTTT.

This clonotype appeared once. The chain has TRBV30 and TRBJ1-4; 7 bases agree with TRBD1. Unmatched junction bases numbered 10, after V lost 4 bases and J lost 8 bases. This CDR3 spans 14 amino acids. Germline CDR1 reads GTSNPN; CDR2 reads SVGIG (reference sequence). The CDR3 region has the DNA TGTGCCTGGAAGACTGGGGCAGGGGGAGAAAAACTGTTTTTT. Residues: CAWKTGAGGEKLFF.

The chain has TRBV25-1 and TRBJ2-7; 7 bases match TRBD1. J gave up 5 bases and V 2 bases, and 9 bases lay outside the gene matches. Germline V gene sequence: CDR1 MGHDK, CDR2 SYGVNS. The CDR3 has 15 residues. CDR3 amino acids: CASSELRQGRHEQYF. The CDR3 nucleotides are TGTGCCAGCAGTGAACTGAGACAGGGAAGGCACGAGCAGTACTTC.

The chain has TRBV7-2 and TRBJ1-5, with D perhaps TRBD1 (5 bases). The V gene lost 0 bases and the J gene lost 3 bases, with 15 bases spanning the gap. Germline CDR1 is SGHTA and CDR2 is FQGNSA. The CDR3 totals 17 residues. The CDR3 spells CASSLAAGFVVNQPQHF. CDR3 DNA: TGTGCCAGCAGCTTAGCCGCAGGGTTTGTTGTCAATCAGCCCCAGCATTTT.

This sequence joins TRBV20-1 and TRBJ2-1, with D possibly TRBD2 on 5 matching bases. V lost 5 bases and J 1 base, leaving 18 bases between the germline ends. CDR3 length: 16 residues. Germline V gene sequence: CDR1 DFQATT, CDR2 SNEGSKA (reference sequence). CDR3 DNA sequence: TGCAGTGCTGTCTACCGAGGACTCACGTCCTACAATGAGCAGTTCTTC. It encodes CSAVYRGLTSYNEQFF.

This chain's CDR3 is CASSWGPGSTGTDTQYF. CDR3 coding DNA: TGTGCCAGCAGTTGGGGCCCCGGGAGCACGGGCACAGATACGCAGTATTTT. V usage is TRBV2 and J usage is TRBJ2-3; perhaps TRBD2 as D (6 bases). The V end was cut by 5 bases, the J end by 1 base, with 19 bases between. The CDR3 is made up of 17 amino acids. In germline, CDR1 is SNHLY, CDR2 FYNNEI.

This clonotype was detected only a few times. The genes are TRBV5-6 and TRBJ1-4, with 9 bases fitting TRBD1. The ends lost 4 bases at V and 1 base at J; junction bases unmatched: 5. Germline loops: CDR1 SGHDT, CDR2 YYEEEE. The CDR3 has 16 amino acids. The CDR3 is CASSSYRGQTNEKLFF. The CDR3 bases are TGTGCCAGCAGCAGCTACAGGGGGCAAACTAATGAAAAACTGTTTTTT.

This clonotype was seen repeatedly, ten times or more. Its ends do not fully match the called genes, so a read error is possible. The chain joins TRBV7-2 to TRBJ2-6; D unclear. The CDR3 sequence is 13 residues long. Per germline, CDR1 SGHTA and CDR2 FQGNSA. CDR3 region: CASCFFGANVLTF. For the CDR3, the DNA is TGTGCCAGCTGCTTCTTTGGGGCCAACGTCCTGACTTTC.

There are many counts of this clonotype. This chain connects TRBV29-1 to TRBJ1-2; D gene ambiguous. Germline CDR1 is SQVTM and CDR2 is ANQGSEA. Trimming shortened V by 3 bases and J by 8 bases, and 7 bases separated the two germline ends. This CDR3 is built from 10 residues. This chain's CDR3 is CSVDWAGYTF. The CDR3 DNA is TGCAGCGTTGATTGGGCCGGCTACACCTTC.

This clonotype was seen a few times. The genes are TRBV6-2 or TRBV6-3 and TRBJ1-5, with D unresolved. This CDR3 comprises 13 residues. The germline CDR1 and CDR2 sequences are MNHEY and SVGEGT. Trimming removed 2 bases at V and 7 bases at J, with 9 bases between. The CDR3 loop reads CASSYEGKQPQHF. DNA for the CDR3: TGTGCCAGCAGTTACGAGGGAAAGCAGCCCCAGCATTTT.

The J gene is TRBJ2-1, the V gene TRBV7-6; D possibly corresponds to TRBD1 (8 bases). The germline V gene encodes CDR1 SGHVS and CDR2 FNYEAQ. CDR3 size: 17 residues. The V end was cut by 5 bases, the J end by 0 bases, with 17 bases between. The DNA of the CDR3 is TGTGCCAGCAGCCCCAGGGGGCTAGCGGACTCCTACAATGAGCAGTTCTTC. Its protein is CASSPRGLADSYNEQFF.

The chain is built from TRBV6-6 and TRBJ1-5, with TRBD1 identical over 9 bases. V lost 5 bases, J lost 3 bases, and 5 bases stayed unmatched. The CDR3 consists of 15 residues. CDR1 is MNHNY, CDR2 SVGAGI, per germline (reference sequence). The CDR3 loop reads CASSHDRGFNQPQHF. For the CDR3, the DNA is TGTGCCAGCAGTCACGACAGGGGGTTCAATCAGCCCCAGCATTTT.

In its sample, this clonotype was seen a few times. The genes are TRBV7-2 and TRBJ1-1; D is unresolved. Germline-derived CDR1 and CDR2 are SGHTA and FQGNSA. The CDR3 totals 14 residues. Trimming removed 5 bases from V and 7 bases from J, with 17 bases in between. The CDR3 reads CASSPSNMRSEAFF. CDR3 sequence (DNA): TGTGCCAGCAGCCCGTCTAACATGAGAAGTGAAGCTTTCTTT.